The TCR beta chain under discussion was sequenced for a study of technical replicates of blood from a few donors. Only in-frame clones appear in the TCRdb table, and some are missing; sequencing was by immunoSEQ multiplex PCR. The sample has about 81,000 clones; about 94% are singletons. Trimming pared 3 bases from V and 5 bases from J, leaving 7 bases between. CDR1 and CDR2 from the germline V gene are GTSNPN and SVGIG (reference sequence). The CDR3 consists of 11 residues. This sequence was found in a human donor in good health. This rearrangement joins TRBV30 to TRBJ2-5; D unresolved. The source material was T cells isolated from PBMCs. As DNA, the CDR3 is TGTGCCTGGAGACTGCGGGAGACCCAGTACTTC. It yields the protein CAWRLRETQYF.